This is a list of T cell receptor beta chains from one sample in a study of blood T cell repertoires in COVID-19. Clones were read by immunoSEQ multiplex PCR, and TCRdb kept only the in-frame ones, dropping some. The sample lists under 150,000 clones, around 81% occurring once. The sequenced sample consisted of peripheral blood. These receptors were taken from a woman aged 45 to 65 with acute or convalescent COVID-19. CDR3s include the opening cysteine and the closing phenylalanine or tryptophan. Each record gives: V gene, clone size, D gene, J gene, CDR3 DNA, CDR3 protein. A D gene is named only where the DNA matches it firmly. Expanded clones are given a class, and other clones once, few, many or no size at all.

TRBV2,NA,TRBD1,TRBJ2-2,TGTGCCAGCAGTTGGACAGGGGGCACCGGGGAGCTGTTTTTT,CASSWTGGTGELFF
TRBV7-8,NA,TRBD2,TRBJ2-6,TGTGCCAGCAGCTCTCTAGCGGGGGGAATCTCTGGGGCCAACGTCCTGACTTTC,CASSSLAGGISGANVLTF
TRBV29-1,NA,NA,TRBJ1-2,TGCAGCGTTGAAGATCACGGGAATGGCTACACCTTC,CSVEDHGNGYTF
TRBV11-2,NA,TRBD1,TRBJ2-2,TGTGCCAGCAGCTTTGGGGGACAGGGGGGATACGGGGAGCTGTTTTTT,CASSFGGQGGYGELFF
TRBV6-5,NA,NA,TRBJ1-2,TGTGCCAGCAGCACCGAGTCTCGTCATGTCTACACCTTC,CASSTESRHVYTF
TRBV5-4,once,TRBD1,TRBJ2-7,TGTGCCAGCAGCGCTAAGGACAGGGGAGGTATCGAGCAGTACTTC,CASSAKDRGGIEQYF
TRBV15,once,NA,TRBJ2-5,TGTGCCACCAGCGCCAATAGGGGCGAAGAGACCCAGTACTTC,CATSANRGEETQYF
TRBV7-2,NA,NA,TRBJ2-3,TGTGCCAGCAGCTTACTTACAGATACGCAGTATTTT,CASSLLTDTQYF
TRBV6-1,NA,NA,TRBJ2-2,TGTGCCAGCAGTGAATACTCCACGACTAACTTCGGGGAGCTGTTTTTT,CASSEYSTTNFGELFF
TRBV7-6,NA,TRBD1,TRBJ2-6,TGTGCCAGCAGCTTAGCTGTAGGGAACAGGGGGTCGTCTGGGGCCAACGTCCTGACTTTC,CASSLAVGNRGSSGANVLTF
TRBV7-9,NA,TRBD1,TRBJ1-6,TGTGCCAGCAGCGTAGACAGGGGGAATTCACCCCTCCACTTT,CASSVDRGNSPLHF
TRBV24-1,few,NA,TRBJ2-2,TGTGCCACCAGTGAGACCGGGACATCGAACACCGGGGAGCTGTTTTTT,CATSETGTSNTGELFF
TRBV4-3,NA,NA,TRBJ1-6,TGCGCCAGCAGCCAGTCAGGGGATTCACCCCTCCACTTT,CASSQSGDSPLHF